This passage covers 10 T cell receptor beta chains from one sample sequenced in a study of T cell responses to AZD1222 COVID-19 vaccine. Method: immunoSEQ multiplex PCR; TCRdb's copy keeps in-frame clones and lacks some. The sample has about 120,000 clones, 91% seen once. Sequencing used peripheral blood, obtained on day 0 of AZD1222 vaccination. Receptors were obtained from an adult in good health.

In DNA, the CDR3 is TGTGCCAGCAGCTTAGATATTCCGGGGCTATCTCAAGAGACCCAGTACTTC. Residues: CASSLDIPGLSQETQYF. The chain uses TRBV7-2 and TRBJ2-5, with D perhaps being TRBD1 or TRBD2 (5 bases each). Germline CDR1 reads SGHTA; CDR2 reads FQGNSA. The CDR3 runs to 17 residues. V shed 1 base and J shed 2 bases, with 17 bases lying between them.

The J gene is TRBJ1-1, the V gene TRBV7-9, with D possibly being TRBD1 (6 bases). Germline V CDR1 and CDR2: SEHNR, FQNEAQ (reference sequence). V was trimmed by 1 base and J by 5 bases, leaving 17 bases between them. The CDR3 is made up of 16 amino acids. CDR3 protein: CASSLGQGLGSTEAFF. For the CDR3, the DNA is TGTGCCAGCAGCTTAGGGCAGGGGCTCGGGTCGACTGAAGCTTTCTTT. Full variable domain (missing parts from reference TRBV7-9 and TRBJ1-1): DTGVSQNPRHKITKRGQNVTFRCDPISEHNRLYWYRQTLGQGPEFLTYFQNEAQLEKSRLLSDRFSAERPKGSFSTLEIQRTEQGDSAMYLCASSLGQGLGSTEAFFGQGTRLTVV.

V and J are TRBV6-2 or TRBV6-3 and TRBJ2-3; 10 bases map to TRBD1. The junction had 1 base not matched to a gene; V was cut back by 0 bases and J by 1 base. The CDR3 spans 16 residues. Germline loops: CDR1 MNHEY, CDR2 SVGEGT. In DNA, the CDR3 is TGTGCCAGCAGTTACTCGGGGACAGGGGGCACAGATACGCAGTATTTT. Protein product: CASSYSGTGGTDTQYF.

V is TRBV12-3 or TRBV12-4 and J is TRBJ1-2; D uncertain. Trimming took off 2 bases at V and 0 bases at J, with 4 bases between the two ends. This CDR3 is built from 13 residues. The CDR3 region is CASSLSPNYGYTF. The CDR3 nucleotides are TGTGCCAGCAGTTTATCTCCTAACTATGGCTACACCTTC.

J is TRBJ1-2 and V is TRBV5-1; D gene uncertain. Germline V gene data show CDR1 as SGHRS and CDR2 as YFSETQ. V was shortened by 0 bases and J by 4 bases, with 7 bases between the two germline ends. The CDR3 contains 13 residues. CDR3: CASSLEGIYGYTF. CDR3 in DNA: TGCGCCAGCAGCTTGGAGGGAATCTATGGCTACACCTTC.

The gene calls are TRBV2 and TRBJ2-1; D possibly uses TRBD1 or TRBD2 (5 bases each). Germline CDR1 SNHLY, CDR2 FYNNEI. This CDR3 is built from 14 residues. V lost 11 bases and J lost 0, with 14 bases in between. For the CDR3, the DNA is TGTGCCGGCCGGGACGTCAGCTCCTACAATGAGCAGTTCTTC. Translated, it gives CAGRDVSSYNEQFF.

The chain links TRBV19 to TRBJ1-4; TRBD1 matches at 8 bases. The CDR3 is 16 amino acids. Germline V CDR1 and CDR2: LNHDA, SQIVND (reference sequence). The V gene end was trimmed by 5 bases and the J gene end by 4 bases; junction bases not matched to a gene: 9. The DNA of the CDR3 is TGTGCCAGTAGTGCCCCAAACAGGGGGTATAATGAAAAACTGTTTTTT. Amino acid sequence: CASSAPNRGYNEKLFF.

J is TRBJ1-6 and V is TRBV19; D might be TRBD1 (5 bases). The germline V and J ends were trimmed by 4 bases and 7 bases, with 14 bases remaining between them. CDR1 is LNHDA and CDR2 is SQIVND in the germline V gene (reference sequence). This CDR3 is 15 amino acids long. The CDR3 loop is CASSRGDSRNSPLHF. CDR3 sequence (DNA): TGTGCCAGTAGTAGGGGCGACAGCAGAAATTCACCCCTCCACTTT.

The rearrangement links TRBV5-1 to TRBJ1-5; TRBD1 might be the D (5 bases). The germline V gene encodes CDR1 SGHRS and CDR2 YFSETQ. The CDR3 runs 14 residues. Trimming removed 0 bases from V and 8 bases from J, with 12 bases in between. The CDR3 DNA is TGCGCCAGCAGCTTGGCCGGGGGAACGAAGCCCCAGCATTTT. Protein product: CASSLAGGTKPQHF. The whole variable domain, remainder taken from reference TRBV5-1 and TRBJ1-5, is KAGVTQTPRYLIKTRGQQVTLSCSPISGHRSVSWYQQTPGQGLQFLFEYFSETQRNKGNFPGRFSGRQFSNSRSEMNVSTLELGDSALYLCASSLAGGTKPQHFGDGTRLSIL.

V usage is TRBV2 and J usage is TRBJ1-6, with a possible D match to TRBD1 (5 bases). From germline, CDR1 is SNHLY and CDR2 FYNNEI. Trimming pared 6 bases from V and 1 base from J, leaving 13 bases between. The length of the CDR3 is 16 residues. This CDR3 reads CASRVIGGSYNSPLHF. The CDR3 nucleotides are TGTGCCAGCAGGGTAATCGGGGGGTCCTATAATTCACCCCTCCACTTT.